These 18 T cell receptor beta chains were sequenced from one sample in a study of T cell responses to AZD1222 COVID-19 vaccine. Using immunoSEQ multiplex PCR, the repertoire was profiled, and TCRdb retains in-frame clones only, with some absent. This sample carries about 180,000 clones, 80% to 95% of them seen once, and the ten largest clones take 1.5% to 2%. Material: peripheral blood, obtained 28 days after the second AZD1222 dose. The receptors derive from an adult who received the AZD1222 COVID-19 vaccine.

The chain has TRBV2 and TRBJ1-2, with TRBD1 matching 9 bases. V dropped 6 bases and J dropped 3; count of bases not matched to a gene: 8. Germline V CDR1 and CDR2: SNHLY, FYNNEI. The CDR3 runs 15 residues. CDR3 coding DNA: TGTGCCAGCAGCCAGGGACAGGGCCCTGACTATGGCTACACCTTC. This gives the protein CASSQGQGPDYGYTF.

This clone was counted a single time. CDR3 coding DNA: TGCGCCAGCCGACTAGCGTCGGACACCGGGGAGCTGTTTTTT. It yields the protein CASRLASDTGELFF. This chain links TRBV5-1 with TRBJ2-2; 8 nucleotides line up with TRBD2. CDR3 length: 14 amino acids. The germline V gene encodes CDR1 SGHRS and CDR2 YFSETQ. V shed 7 bases and J 3 bases; nucleotides not matched to a gene: 5.

The rearrangement joins TRBV6-5 to TRBJ1-6; D unclear. Trimming left V 8 bases short and J 7 bases short, with 12 bases between. CDR3 length equals 13 residues. Germline V CDR1 and CDR2: MNHEY, SVGAGI. The CDR3 is CASRPPGNSPLHF. Written as DNA, the CDR3 is TGTGCCAGCCGCCCCCCGGGCAATTCACCCCTCCACTTT.

J is TRBJ2-1 and V is TRBV7-2, with a possible D match to TRBD1 (5 bases). V was cut by 0 bases and J by 2 bases, with 14 bases left in between. From germline, CDR1 is SGHTA and CDR2 FQGNSA. CDR3 length: 17 residues. The CDR3 coding sequence is TGTGCCAGCAGCTTAGCGGGAAGACAGAAGACCTACAATGAGCAGTTCTTC. This codes for CASSLAGRQKTYNEQFF.

V is TRBV24-1 and J is TRBJ2-5, with D possibly TRBD1 on 6 matching bases. CDR1 and CDR2 from the germline V gene are KGHDR and SFDVKD. CDR3 length: 14 residues. Trimming pared 4 bases from V and 5 bases from J, leaving 13 bases between. This CDR3 reads CATSDPGQGETQYF. For the CDR3, the DNA is TGTGCCACCAGTGACCCGGGACAAGGGGAGACCCAGTACTTC.

The rearrangement links TRBV27 to TRBJ2-7; 7 bases match TRBD1. This CDR3 spans 15 amino acids. The J segment lost 2 bases and the V segment lost 5 bases, leaving 9 bases of the junction unmatched. Germline CDR1 is MNHEY and CDR2 is SMNVEV (reference sequence). The CDR3: CASSPQTGNPYEQYF. The CDR3 DNA is TGTGCCAGCAGTCCACAGACAGGGAACCCCTACGAGCAGTACTTC.

V is TRBV18 and J is TRBJ1-4; 7 bases line up with TRBD1. With V trimmed by 3 bases and J by 4 bases, 2 bases remained unmatched. The CDR3 consists of 14 residues. Germline assignment: CDR1 KGHSH and CDR2 LQKENI. DNA for the CDR3: TGTGCCAGCTCACCCGGGACAGTTAATGAAAAACTGTTTTTT. Encoded protein: CASSPGTVNEKLFF.

This chain connects TRBV24-1 to TRBJ1-1; TRBD1 agrees at 7 bases. The germline V gene encodes CDR1 KGHDR and CDR2 SFDVKD. This CDR3 comprises 12 residues. The V gene end was trimmed by 5 bases and the J gene end by 14 bases; junction bases not matched to a gene: 10. The DNA of the CDR3 is TGTGCCACCAGTGGAGGAGGAGACAGGGCCTTCTTT. This translates into CATSGGGDRAFF.

This rearrangement joins TRBV2 to TRBJ2-1; D gene unclear. CDR1 SNHLY and CDR2 FYNNEI come from the germline V gene. The CDR3 is made up of 12 amino acids. The V end was cut by 6 bases, the J end by 7 bases, with 10 bases between. The CDR3 DNA is TGTGCCAGCAGCCCCCACCTGAATGAGCAGTTCTTC. Its protein is CASSPHLNEQFF.

The chain uses TRBV7-2 and TRBJ2-1, with TRBD2 identical over 9 bases. Germline loops: CDR1 SGHTA, CDR2 FQGNSA. This CDR3 region has 11 residues. After removal of 1 base from V and 14 bases from J, the junction contained 0 bases not matched to a gene. The chain's CDR3 is CASSLGGREFF. Written as DNA, the CDR3 is TGTGCCAGCAGCTTAGGCGGGAGGGAGTTCTTC.

The J gene is TRBJ2-3, the V gene TRBV7-3; D is possibly TRBD1 or TRBD2 (5 bases each). Trimming removed 5 bases from V and 5 bases from J, with 17 bases in between. CDR1 SGHTA and CDR2 FQGTGA come from the germline V gene. This CDR3 is built from 15 residues. The CDR3 DNA sequence: TGTGCCAGCAGCCCAGCCGGGACCTCGGGAGATACGCAGTATTTT. Translated: CASSPAGTSGDTQYF.

V and J are TRBV19 and TRBJ2-1, with no clear D. V was cut by 0 bases and J by 8 bases, with 11 bases left in between. The CDR3 is 14 residues long. CDR1 is LNHDA, CDR2 SQIVND, per germline (reference sequence). CDR3 residues: CASSIDRDSHEQFF. The DNA for the CDR3 is TGTGCCAGTAGTATAGATCGAGATAGTCATGAGCAGTTCTTC.

The gene calls are TRBV9 and TRBJ1-1; no firm D call. The germline V gene has CDR1 SGDLS and CDR2 YYNGEE. The CDR3 runs to 15 residues. The V and J ends lost 1 base and 0 bases respectively, with 10 bases between them. The DNA for the CDR3 is TGTGCCAGCAGCGTAAGTACATCGATGAACACTGAAGCTTTCTTT. Translated: CASSVSTSMNTEAFF. The variable domain in full, completed from reference TRBV9 and TRBJ1-1, reads DSGVTQTPKHLITATGQRVTLRCSPRSGDLSVYWYQQSLDQGLQFLIQYYNGEERAKGNILERFSAQQFPDLHSELNLSSLELGDSALYFCASSVSTSMNTEAFFGQGTRLTVV.

This sequence joins TRBV5-1 and TRBJ2-1; unclear D gene. In germline, CDR1 is SGHRS, CDR2 YFSETQ. Trimming cost V 3 bases and J 5 bases, with 3 bases left between them. CDR3 length equals 11 residues. Written as DNA, the CDR3 is TGCGCCAGCAGCTGGAACAATGAGCAGTTCTTC. It encodes CASSWNNEQFF.

This clone is a singleton in its sample. The CDR3 sequence: CASSSTGLYNEQFF. CDR3 sequence (DNA): TGTGCCAGCTCCTCGACGGGACTGTACAATGAGCAGTTCTTC. The chain uses TRBV18 and TRBJ2-1; a possible D gene is TRBD2 (6 bases). The germline CDR1 and CDR2 sequences are KGHSH and LQKENI. The CDR3 is 14 amino acids. Trimming removed 6 bases at V and 4 bases at J, with 13 bases between.

V usage is TRBV6-5 and J usage is TRBJ1-2; tentative D call: TRBD1 (6 bases). The CDR3 has 15 residues. Trimming removed 6 bases at V and 2 bases at J, with 16 bases between. The germline CDR1 and CDR2 sequences are MNHEY and SVGAGI. The CDR3 sequence is CASRESGGANYGYTF. Here the CDR3 DNA reads TGTGCCAGCAGAGAGAGCGGGGGCGCGAACTATGGCTACACCTTC.

The J gene is TRBJ1-1, the V gene TRBV27; possible D gene TRBD1, 6 bases. This CDR3 contains 13 residues. Trimming shortened V by 8 bases and J by 0 bases, and 10 bases separated the two germline ends. CDR1 is MNHEY, CDR2 SMNVEV, per germline (reference sequence). The chain's CDR3 is CASWTVMNTEAFF. CDR3 DNA: TGTGCCAGCTGGACAGTGATGAACACTGAAGCTTTCTTT.

This sequence joins TRBV2 and TRBJ2-2; TRBD1 might be the D (5 bases). The CDR3 loop spans 14 amino acids. V was trimmed by 6 bases and J by 1 base, leaving 9 bases between them. Germline V gives CDR1 SNHLY, CDR2 FYNNEI. Here the CDR3 reads CASRGPLNTGELFF. In DNA form, the CDR3 reads TGTGCCAGCAGGGGGCCGCTGAACACCGGGGAGCTGTTTTTT.